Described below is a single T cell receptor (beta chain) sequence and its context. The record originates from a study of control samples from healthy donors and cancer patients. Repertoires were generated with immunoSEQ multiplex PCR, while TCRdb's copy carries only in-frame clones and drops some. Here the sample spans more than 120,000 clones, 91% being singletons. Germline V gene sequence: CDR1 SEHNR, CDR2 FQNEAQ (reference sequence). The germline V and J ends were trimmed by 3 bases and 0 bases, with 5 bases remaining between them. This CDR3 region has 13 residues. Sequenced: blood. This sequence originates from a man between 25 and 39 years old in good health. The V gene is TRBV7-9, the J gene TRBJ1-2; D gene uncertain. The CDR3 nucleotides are TGTGCCAGCAGCTTCGAGGCTAACTATGGCTACACCTTC. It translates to CASSFEANYGYTF.